This T cell receptor beta chain was documented in a study of Ad26.COV2.S vaccination and SARS-CoV-2 variants. Study-level information: By the intramuscular route, Ad26.COV2.S was given once, or twice 56 days apart. The study's findings and limits: Spike-specific TCR breadth was greater after Ad26.COV2.S than placebo.

As regards this clone: The antigen is undetermined.

Germline CDR1 and CDR2: LNHDA and SQIVND (reference sequence). This CDR3 is built from 13 residues. The V segment lost 6 bases and the J segment 14 bases; nucleotides outside the gene matches: 6. Treatment: over 15 received Ad26.COV2.S at low or high dose, single or two shots; several received placebo; per-sample allocation not given. Collection of the samples took place on day 63 after the first injection of vaccine or placebo. The protocol was immunoSEQ multiplex PCR, while the TCRdb copy is restricted to in-frame clones and leaves out a portion. The sample shows a few hundred thousand clones, over 75% of them seen only once.

The receptor's source is a person between 18 and 60 years old who received the Ad26.COV2.S COVID-19 vaccine or a placebo. This sequence joins TRBV19 and TRBJ2-1; 14 bases fit TRBD2. Sequenced material: peripheral blood, taken in a trial of Ad26.COV2.S vaccine versus placebo. The DNA of the CDR3 is TGTGCCAGTAGGCCCGGGACTAGCGGGGGAAAGTTCTTC. Translating it yields CASRPGTSGGKFF.